These 10 T cell receptor beta chains were all obtained from the same sample, sequenced in a study of CD8+ T cells in alopecia areata. Following RNA extraction, reverse transcription yielded cDNA that acted as the sequencing template. Measured with immunoSEQ multiplex PCR; TCRdb has only the in-frame clones, and not every one. The sample consists of roughly 150,000 clones, nearly 55% of them appearing once. Documented treatment: oral pan-JAK inhibitor, 5-10 mg twice daily. Sequenced material: CD8+ T cells sorted from blood, taken at week 4, from a patient treated with tofacitinib. The receptors derive from a human donor with alopecia areata.

The chain uses TRBV5-6 and TRBJ2-5; TRBD2 matches 7 bases. Germline CDR1 SGHDT, CDR2 YYEEEE. V shed 3 bases, J shed 5 bases, and the junction held 10 bases outside the gene matches. This CDR3 region has 15 residues. The CDR3 spells CASSSLIAGDETQYF. CDR3 DNA sequence: TGTGCCAGCAGCTCCCTCATAGCGGGCGATGAGACCCAGTACTTC.

This chain connects TRBV30 to TRBJ2-2; D remains ambiguous. V was shortened by 3 bases and J by 4 bases, with 6 bases between the two germline ends. There are 12 residues in the CDR3. Per germline, CDR1 GTSNPN and CDR2 SVGIG (reference sequence). Here the CDR3 DNA reads TGTGCCTGGAGCTGGGGCACCGGGGAGCTGTTTTTT. It translates to CAWSWGTGELFF.

V is TRBV27 and J is TRBJ2-3; 10 bases match TRBD2. Per germline, CDR1 MNHEY and CDR2 SMNVEV (reference sequence). The CDR3 totals 14 residues. The ends lost 7 bases at V and 2 bases at J; junction bases unmatched: 3. The CDR3 spells CASTLAGATDTQYF. DNA for the CDR3: TGTGCCAGCACGCTAGCGGGGGCCACAGATACGCAGTATTTT.

This clone showed up just a few times. The gene calls are TRBV6-5 and TRBJ1-1, with TRBD1 as a possible D gene (6 bases). The CDR3 extends over 16 amino acids. V was cut by 0 bases and J by 1 base, with 12 bases left in between. Germline V gene lookup returns CDR1 MNHEY and CDR2 SVGAGI. CDR3 protein: CASSYSLATGNTEAFF. DNA for the CDR3: TGTGCCAGCAGTTACTCCCTCGCGACAGGGAACACTGAAGCTTTCTTT.

This clone was recorded a few times. The rearrangement joins TRBV30 to TRBJ2-7, with a weak D call TRBD2 (5 bases). Deletions cut 2 bases from V and 7 bases from J, with 9 bases between. The CDR3 spans 11 residues. Germline V gene sequence: CDR1 GTSNPN, CDR2 SVGIG (reference sequence). CDR3 protein: CAWSRGMEQYF. As DNA, the CDR3 is TGTGCCTGGAGTCGAGGGATGGAGCAGTACTTC.

This clone was detected only a few times. The chain uses TRBV11-2 and TRBJ1-2; 7 nucleotides match TRBD1. The CDR3 covers 16 residues. Germline trimming cut 1 base from V and 3 bases from J; bases unmatched to any gene: 8. In germline, CDR1 is SGHAT, CDR2 FQNNGV. Here the CDR3 DNA reads TGTGCCAGCAGCTTAGGTCCTGTTACAGGGGACTATGGCTACACCTTC. This sequence encodes CASSLGPVTGDYGYTF.

About this clone: Other nucleotide sequences from this sample produce the same CDR3. The chain couples TRBV30 to TRBJ2-7; D is perhaps TRBD1 or TRBD2 (6 bases each). Trimming cost V 0 bases and J 1 base, with 7 bases left between them. Germline CDR1 reads GTSNPN; CDR2 reads SVGIG (reference sequence). CDR3 size: 13 residues. The CDR3 here is CAWSVGGSYEQYF. CDR3 coding DNA: TGTGCCTGGAGTGTAGGGGGGTCCTACGAGCAGTACTTC.

The chain uses TRBV7-6 and TRBJ1-2; D not resolved. Germline CDR1 is SGHVS and CDR2 is FNYEAQ. There are 14 residues in the CDR3. V lost 0 bases, J lost 7 bases, and 12 bases lay in between. CDR3 coding DNA: TGTGCCAGCAGCTTAGCGCTTGCAGGCAGTGGCTACACCTTC. Translation: CASSLALAGSGYTF.

The chain recombines TRBV29-1 with TRBJ2-7; D uncertain. Trimming removed 6 bases at V and 5 bases at J, with 17 bases between. Per germline, CDR1 SQVTM and CDR2 ANQGSEA. This CDR3 contains 13 residues. The CDR3 reads CSVLLRSADEQYF. The CDR3 DNA reads TGCAGCGTGCTCCTGAGGTCCGCCGACGAGCAGTACTTC.

This clone was detected a few times. The gene calls are TRBV7-3 and TRBJ1-1, with 9 positions matching TRBD1. From germline, CDR1 is SGHTA and CDR2 FQGTGA. This CDR3 has 14 residues. V shed 4 bases and J 5 bases; nucleotides not matched to a gene: 5. CDR3 in amino acids: CASSSTGGGTEAFF. The CDR3 DNA sequence: TGTGCCAGCAGCTCGACAGGGGGAGGGACTGAAGCTTTCTTT.